These T cell receptor beta chains were read from a single sample in a study of blood T cell repertoires in COVID-19. Assay: immunoSEQ multiplex PCR; the TCRdb copy retains only in-frame clones and omits some. The top ten hold 1% of the sample, which has approximately 300,000 clones, 87% seen once. The source material was peripheral blood. The receptors were gathered from a man aged 45-65 years with active or convalescent COVID-19. CDR3s include the opening cysteine and the closing phenylalanine or tryptophan. A D gene is named only where the DNA matches it firmly. Some rows have no size entry. The others give once, few or many, or a class for an expanded clone.

DNA | CDR3 | J | V | size | D
TGTGCCAGCAGGGGAATGGGACAGGGGAACTATGGCTACACCTTC | CASRGMGQGNYGYTF | TRBJ1-2 | TRBV27 | . | TRBD1
TGCGCCAGCAGTGAGGCGGCAACAACTAATGAAAAACTGTTTTTT | CASSEAATTNEKLFF | TRBJ1-4 | TRBV10-2 | . | .
TGTGCCAGCAGCTTAGTTGGGACAGGGATCACAGATACGCAGTATTTT | CASSLVGTGITDTQYF | TRBJ2-3 | TRBV7-8 | once | TRBD1
TGTGCGACCGGCCTACACGGAGGAGATACGCAGTATTTT | CATGLHGGDTQYF | TRBJ2-3 | TRBV2 | . | .
TGTGCCAGCAGCGAGAAAGGGGATGAGCAGTTCTTC | CASSEKGDEQFF | TRBJ2-1 | TRBV11-3 | . | .
TGTGCCAGCAGCCCCTCTGGGGGCCGCCAAGAGACCCAGTACTTC | CASSPSGGRQETQYF | TRBJ2-5 | TRBV9 | . | .
TGTGCCAGCACTGGAGGGACAGGGGGCGCGCAGACCCAGTACTTC | CASTGGTGGAQTQYF | TRBJ2-5 | TRBV2 | . | TRBD1
TGTGCCAGTAGAGCGGGAATGAACTACGAGCAGTACTTC | CASRAGMNYEQYF | TRBJ2-7 | TRBV19 | . | TRBD2
TGTGCCAGCAGCCGACAGTGGGATAATGAAAAACTGTTTTTT | CASSRQWDNEKLFF | TRBJ1-4 | TRBV6-5 | . | .
TGTGCCAGCAGTGGCCGGGACAGTTACGACTATGGCTACACCTTC | CASSGRDSYDYGYTF | TRBJ1-2 | TRBV28 | . | TRBD1
TGTGCCAGCAGTCAACAGCAACTTAACTATGGCTACACCTTC | CASSQQQLNYGYTF | TRBJ1-2 | TRBV28 | . | .
TGTGCCAGCAGTCTCGGACTGAAACAATACGAGCAGTACTTC | CASSLGLKQYEQYF | TRBJ2-7 | TRBV28 | . | .
TGTGCCATCAGTGCGGGGGGGAACACTGAAGCTTTCTTT | CAISAGGNTEAFF | TRBJ1-1 | TRBV10-3 | . | .
TGTGCCAGCAGCCATCTCGGGGAGGGGATTGTGTATGGCTACACCTTC | CASSHLGEGIVYGYTF | TRBJ1-2 | TRBV5-6 | . | .
TGTGCCAGCAGTCCCACCCTATATGGCTACACCTTC | CASSPTLYGYTF | TRBJ1-2 | TRBV28 | . | .
TGTGCCGAATCCAGGGGTTCTATTTCTAACTATGGCTACACCTTC | CAESRGSISNYGYTF | TRBJ1-2 | TRBV2 | . | .
TGTGCCATCAGTGAGTCGAGTCCCACTGAAGCTTTCTTT | CAISESSPTEAFF | TRBJ1-1 | TRBV10-3 | . | .
TGTGCCATCAGTGAACAGGAAAACACCGGGGAGCTGTTTTTT | CAISEQENTGELFF | TRBJ2-2 | TRBV10-3 | . | .
TGCGCCAGCAGCCCCGGGGACAGACCGGGGAATGAGCAGTTCTTC | CASSPGDRPGNEQFF | TRBJ2-1 | TRBV4-1 | . | TRBD1
TGTGCCATCAGGGGGACTAGCGGGCGCCAAGAGACCCAGTACTTC | CAIRGTSGRQETQYF | TRBJ2-5 | TRBV10-3 | . | TRBD2
TGTGCCACCAGCAGGGGGGAGGATACTGAAGCTTTCTTT | CATSRGEDTEAFF | TRBJ1-1 | TRBV15 | . | .
TGTGCCAGCAGCCCTACGGTGGGAGGGCCCTACGAGCAGTACTTC | CASSPTVGGPYEQYF | TRBJ2-7 | TRBV28 | . | TRBD2
TGTGCCACCACACTGAACACTGAAGCTTTCTTT | CATTLNTEAFF | TRBJ1-1 | TRBV6-6 | . | .
TGTGCCAGCAGCCTAAAACCGACAGGGGTAGAGCAGTTCTTC | CASSLKPTGVEQFF | TRBJ2-1 | TRBV7-9 | . | TRBD1
TGTGCCAGCAGTCCAGGGGGAAGCTACGAGCAGTACTTC | CASSPGGSYEQYF | TRBJ2-7 | TRBV6-5 | . | TRBD1
TGTGCCAGCAGTTACCCCGAGCGACTAGCGGGGGGTTACTCCTACGAGCAGTACTTC | CASSYPERLAGGYSYEQYF | TRBJ2-7 | TRBV6-2/TRBV6-3 | . | TRBD2
TGTGCCCGAAAGTCTGCGCGGGGGTATGGCTACACCTTC | CARKSARGYGYTF | TRBJ1-2 | TRBV30 | few | .
TGTGCCAGCAGTTTAGTGGGCCACGAGCAGTACTTC | CASSLVGHEQYF | TRBJ2-7 | TRBV28 | . | .
TGTGCCAGCAGCTTAGTACAGAAAGAGACCCAGTACTTC | CASSLVQKETQYF | TRBJ2-5 | TRBV7-6 | . | .
TGTGCCAGCATCAAGACAGGGGACAGGCGCGAGCAGTACTTC | CASIKTGDRREQYF | TRBJ2-7 | TRBV6-5 | once | TRBD1
TGCGCCAGCAGCATAGGGAGAGGGACTGGGGCCAACGTCCTGACTTTC | CASSIGRGTGANVLTF | TRBJ2-6 | TRBV5-1 | . | .
TGTGCCTGGAGTGATCCCGGGGGCTCCTACGAGCAGTACTTC | CAWSDPGGSYEQYF | TRBJ2-7 | TRBV30 | few | .
TGTGCCAGCAGTCTAGAAAACGGGAGGCACACCGGGGAGCTGTTTTTT | CASSLENGRHTGELFF | TRBJ2-2 | TRBV2 | . | TRBD2
TGTGCGGCCTCTTCTAACTATGGCTACACCTTC | CAASSNYGYTF | TRBJ1-2 | TRBV25-1 | . | .
TGTGCCACCAGTGATTCGGGCACTGAAGCTTTCTTT | CATSDSGTEAFF | TRBJ1-1 | TRBV24-1 | . | .
TGTGCCAGCAGCCAGGGACAGTCCCACGAGCAGTACTTC | CASSQGQSHEQYF | TRBJ2-7 | TRBV5-6 | . | TRBD1
TGTGCCAGCAGTGAGTTTCGGGGGGAAAACGAGCAGTACTTC | CASSEFRGENEQYF | TRBJ2-7 | TRBV2 | . | TRBD2
TGTGCCAGCAGTGGTGGCAGGTACTCACCCCTCCACTTT | CASSGGRYSPLHF | TRBJ1-6 | TRBV2 | . | .
TGTGCCAGCAGCTCAACGCAGGGGTACGAGCAGTACTTC | CASSSTQGYEQYF | TRBJ2-7 | TRBV7-6 | . | .
TGTGCCAGCAGATTCCGGGGGGCCCTCTACGAGCAGTACTTC | CASRFRGALYEQYF | TRBJ2-7 | TRBV5-6 | . | .
TGTGCCAGCAGCCAAGACCTAGCGGGAGTTGGCGACATTCAGTACTTC | CASSQDLAGVGDIQYF | TRBJ2-4 | TRBV3-1/TRBV3-2 | . | TRBD2
TGTGCCAGCAGTTTAGGGGGTTTTAATGAAAAACTGTTTTTT | CASSLGGFNEKLFF | TRBJ1-4 | TRBV6-6 | . | .
TGTGCCAGCAGGAGGACAGCCCTCCAAGAGACCCAGTACTTC | CASRRTALQETQYF | TRBJ2-5 | TRBV6-5 | . | .
TGTGCCAGCAGATCCGCAATGACCGGGACAAGGGCCGTCTCTAACTATGGCTACACCTTC | CASRSAMTGTRAVSNYGYTF | TRBJ1-2 | TRBV28 | . | .
TGTGCCAGCAGCCCCTACGGGACAGGGACCGGGGAGCTGTTTTTT | CASSPYGTGTGELFF | TRBJ2-2 | TRBV7-8 | . | TRBD1
TGTGCCAGCACTTCCGGACAGGTTTATAATTCACCCCTCCACTTT | CASTSGQVYNSPLHF | TRBJ1-6 | TRBV6-6 | . | TRBD1